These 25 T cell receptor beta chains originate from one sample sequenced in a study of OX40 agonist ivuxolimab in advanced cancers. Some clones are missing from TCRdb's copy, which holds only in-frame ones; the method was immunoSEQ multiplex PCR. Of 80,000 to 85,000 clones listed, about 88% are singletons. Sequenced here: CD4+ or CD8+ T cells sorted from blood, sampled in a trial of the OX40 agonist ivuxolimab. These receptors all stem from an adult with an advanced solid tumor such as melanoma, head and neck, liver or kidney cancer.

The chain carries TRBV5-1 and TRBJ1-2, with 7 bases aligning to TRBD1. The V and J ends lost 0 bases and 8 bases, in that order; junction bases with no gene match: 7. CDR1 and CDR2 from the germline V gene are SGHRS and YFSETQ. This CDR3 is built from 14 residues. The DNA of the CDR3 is TGCGCCAGCAGCTTGGGTGTCCAGGGGGACGGCTACACCTTC. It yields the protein CASSLGVQGDGYTF. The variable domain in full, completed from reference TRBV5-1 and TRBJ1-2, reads KAGVTQTPRYLIKTRGQQVTLSCSPISGHRSVSWYQQTPGQGLQFLFEYFSETQRNKGNFPGRFSGRQFSNSRSEMNVSTLELGDSALYLCASSLGVQGDGYTFGSGTRLTVV.

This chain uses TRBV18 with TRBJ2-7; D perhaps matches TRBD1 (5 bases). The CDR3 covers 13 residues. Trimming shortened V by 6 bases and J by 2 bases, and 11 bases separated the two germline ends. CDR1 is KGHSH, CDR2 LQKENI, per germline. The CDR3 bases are TGTGCCAGCTCTGGGCAGGGAACCTACGAGCAGTACTTC. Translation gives CASSGQGTYEQYF.

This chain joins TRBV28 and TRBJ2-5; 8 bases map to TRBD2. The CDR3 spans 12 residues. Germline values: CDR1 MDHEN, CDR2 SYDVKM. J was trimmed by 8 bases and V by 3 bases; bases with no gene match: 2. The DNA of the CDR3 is TGTGCCAGCAGTTTGGGACTAGTCACCCAGTACTTC. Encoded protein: CASSLGLVTQYF.

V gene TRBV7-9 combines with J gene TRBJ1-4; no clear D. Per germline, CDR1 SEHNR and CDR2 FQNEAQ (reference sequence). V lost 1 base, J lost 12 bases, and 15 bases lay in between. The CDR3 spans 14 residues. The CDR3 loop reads CASSLVGQPGELFF. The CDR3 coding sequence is TGTGCCAGCAGCTTAGTCGGGCAGCCAGGAGAACTGTTTTTT.

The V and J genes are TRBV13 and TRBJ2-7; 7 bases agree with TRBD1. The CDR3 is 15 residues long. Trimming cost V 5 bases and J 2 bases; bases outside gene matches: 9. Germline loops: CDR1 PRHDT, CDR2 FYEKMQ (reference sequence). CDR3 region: CASSPQYTGAYEQYF. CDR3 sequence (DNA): TGTGCCAGCAGCCCACAATACACAGGGGCCTACGAGCAGTACTTC.

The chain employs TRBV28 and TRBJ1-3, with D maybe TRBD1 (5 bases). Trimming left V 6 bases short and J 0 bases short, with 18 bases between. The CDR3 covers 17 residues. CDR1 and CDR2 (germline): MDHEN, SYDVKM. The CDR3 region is CASRKEGRLSSGNTIYF. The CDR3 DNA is TGTGCCAGCAGAAAAGAGGGACGTCTTAGCTCTGGAAACACCATATATTTT. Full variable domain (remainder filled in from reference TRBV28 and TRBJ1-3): DVKVTQSSRYLVKRTGEKVFLECVQDMDHENMFWYRQDPGLGLRLIYFSYDVKMKEKGDIPEGYSVSREKKERFSLILESASTNQTSMYLCASRKEGRLSSGNTIYFGEGSWLTVV.

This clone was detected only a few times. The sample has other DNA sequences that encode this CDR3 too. This CDR3 reads CASSLVVQPYEQYF. CDR3 nucleotides: TGCGCCAGCAGCTTGGTGGTACAGCCCTACGAGCAGTACTTC. The chain recombines TRBV5-1 with TRBJ2-7; D call uncertain. V was clipped by 0 bases and J by 2 bases, with 9 bases between them. The CDR3 runs to 14 residues. Germline CDR1 SGHRS, CDR2 YFSETQ.

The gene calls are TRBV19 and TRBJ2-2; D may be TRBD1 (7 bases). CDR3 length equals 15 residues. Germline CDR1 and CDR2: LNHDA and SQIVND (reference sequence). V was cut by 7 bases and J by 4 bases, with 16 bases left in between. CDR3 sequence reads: CASTPGGGTTGELFF. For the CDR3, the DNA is TGTGCCAGTACCCCCGGAGGGGGCACCACCGGGGAGCTGTTTTTT.

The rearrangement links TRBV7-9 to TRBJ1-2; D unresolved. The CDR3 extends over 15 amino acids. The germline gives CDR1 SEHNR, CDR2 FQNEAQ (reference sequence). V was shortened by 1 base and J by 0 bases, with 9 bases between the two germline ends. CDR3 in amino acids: CASSLEVLPNYGYTF. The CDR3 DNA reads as TGTGCCAGCAGCTTAGAGGTCTTGCCTAACTATGGCTACACCTTC. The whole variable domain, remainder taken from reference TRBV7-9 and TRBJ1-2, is DTGVSQNPRHKITKRGQNVTFRCDPISEHNRLYWYRQTLGQGPEFLTYFQNEAQLEKSRLLSDRFSAERPKGSFSTLEIQRTEQGDSAMYLCASSLEVLPNYGYTFGSGTRLTVV.

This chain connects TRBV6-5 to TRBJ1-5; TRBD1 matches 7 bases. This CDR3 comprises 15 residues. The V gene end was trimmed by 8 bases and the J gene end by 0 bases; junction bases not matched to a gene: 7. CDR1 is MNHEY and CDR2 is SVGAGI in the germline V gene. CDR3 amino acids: CASALDRDSNQPQHF. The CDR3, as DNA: TGTGCCAGCGCCCTCGACAGGGATAGCAATCAGCCCCAGCATTTT.

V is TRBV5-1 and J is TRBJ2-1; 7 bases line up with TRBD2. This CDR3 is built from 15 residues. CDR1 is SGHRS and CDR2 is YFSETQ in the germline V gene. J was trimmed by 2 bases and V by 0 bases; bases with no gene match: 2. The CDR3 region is CASSLAAGAYNEQFF. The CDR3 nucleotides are TGCGCCAGCAGCTTGGCCGCGGGAGCCTACAATGAGCAGTTCTTC.

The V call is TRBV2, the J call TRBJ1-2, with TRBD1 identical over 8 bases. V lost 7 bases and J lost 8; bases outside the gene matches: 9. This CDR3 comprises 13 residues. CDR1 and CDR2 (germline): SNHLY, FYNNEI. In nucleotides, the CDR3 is TGTGCCAGCACTCCAGGGGGCAAGGTGGGCTACACCTTC. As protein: CASTPGGKVGYTF.

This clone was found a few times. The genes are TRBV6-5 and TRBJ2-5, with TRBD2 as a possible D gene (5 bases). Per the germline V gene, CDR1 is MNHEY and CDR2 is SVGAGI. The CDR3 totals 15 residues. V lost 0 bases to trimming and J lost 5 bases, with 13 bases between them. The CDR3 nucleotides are TGTGCCAGCAGTTACTCGACCTTCCCGGGGGAGACCCAGTACTTC. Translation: CASSYSTFPGETQYF.

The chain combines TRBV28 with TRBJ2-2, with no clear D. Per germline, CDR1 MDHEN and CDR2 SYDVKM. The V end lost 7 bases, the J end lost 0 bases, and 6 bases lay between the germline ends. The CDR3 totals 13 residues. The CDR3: CASKKTNTGELFF. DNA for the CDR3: TGTGCCAGCAAAAAGACGAACACCGGGGAGCTGTTTTTT.

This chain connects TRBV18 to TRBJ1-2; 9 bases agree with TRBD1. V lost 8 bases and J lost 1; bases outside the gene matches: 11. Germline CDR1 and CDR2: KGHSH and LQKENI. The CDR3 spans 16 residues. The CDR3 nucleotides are TGTGCCAGCACTACAGATGGACAGGGGAGTAACTATGGCTACACCTTC. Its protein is CASTTDGQGSNYGYTF. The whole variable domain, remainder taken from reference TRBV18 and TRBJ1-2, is NAGVMQNPRHLVRRRGQEARLRCSPMKGHSHVYWYRQLPEEGLKFMVYLQKENIIDESGMPKERFSAEFPKEGPSILRIQQVVRGDSAAYFCASTTDGQGSNYGYTFGSGTRLTVV.

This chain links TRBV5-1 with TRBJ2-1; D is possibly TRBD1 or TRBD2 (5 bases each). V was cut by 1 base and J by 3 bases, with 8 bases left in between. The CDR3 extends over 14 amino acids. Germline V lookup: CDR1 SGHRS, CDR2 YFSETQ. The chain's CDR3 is CASSLQGVYNEQFF. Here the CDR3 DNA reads TGCGCCAGCAGCTTGCAGGGAGTCTACAATGAGCAGTTCTTC.

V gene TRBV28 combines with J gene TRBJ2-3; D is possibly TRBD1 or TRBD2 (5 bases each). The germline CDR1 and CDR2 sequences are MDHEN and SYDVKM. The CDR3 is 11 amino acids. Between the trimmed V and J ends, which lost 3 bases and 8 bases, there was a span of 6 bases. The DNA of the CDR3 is TGTGCCAGCAGTTTGAGGGGTACGCAGTATTTT. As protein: CASSLRGTQYF.

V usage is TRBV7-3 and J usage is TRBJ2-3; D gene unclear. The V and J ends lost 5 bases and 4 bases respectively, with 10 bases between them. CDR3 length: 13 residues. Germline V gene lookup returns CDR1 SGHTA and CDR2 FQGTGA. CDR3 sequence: CASSPEVADTQYF. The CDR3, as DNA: TGTGCCAGCAGCCCCGAGGTGGCAGATACGCAGTATTTT.

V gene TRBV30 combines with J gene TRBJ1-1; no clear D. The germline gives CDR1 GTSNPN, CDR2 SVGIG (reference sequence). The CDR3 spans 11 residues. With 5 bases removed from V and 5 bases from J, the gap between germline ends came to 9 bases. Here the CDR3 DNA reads TGTGCCTGGGTCAGATGGACTGAAGCTTTCTTT. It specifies CAWVRWTEAFF.

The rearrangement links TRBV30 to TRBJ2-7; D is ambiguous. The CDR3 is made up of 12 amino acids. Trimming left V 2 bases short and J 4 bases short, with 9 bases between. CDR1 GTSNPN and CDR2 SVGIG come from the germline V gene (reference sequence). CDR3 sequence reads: CAWSPTHYEQYF. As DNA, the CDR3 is TGTGCCTGGAGTCCTACCCATTACGAGCAGTACTTC.

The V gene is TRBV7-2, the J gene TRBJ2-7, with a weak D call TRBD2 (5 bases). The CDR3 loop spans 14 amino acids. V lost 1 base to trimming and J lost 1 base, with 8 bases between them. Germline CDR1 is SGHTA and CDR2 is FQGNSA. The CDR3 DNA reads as TGTGCCAGCAGCTTAGTTCCGGGATCCTACGAGCAGTACTTC. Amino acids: CASSLVPGSYEQYF.

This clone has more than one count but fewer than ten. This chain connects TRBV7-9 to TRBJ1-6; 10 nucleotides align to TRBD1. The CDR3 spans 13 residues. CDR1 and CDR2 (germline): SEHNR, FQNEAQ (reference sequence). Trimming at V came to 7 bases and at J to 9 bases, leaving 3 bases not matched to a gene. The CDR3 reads CASTRTGGSPLHF. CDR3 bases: TGTGCCAGCACCAGGACAGGGGGTTCACCCCTCCACTTT.

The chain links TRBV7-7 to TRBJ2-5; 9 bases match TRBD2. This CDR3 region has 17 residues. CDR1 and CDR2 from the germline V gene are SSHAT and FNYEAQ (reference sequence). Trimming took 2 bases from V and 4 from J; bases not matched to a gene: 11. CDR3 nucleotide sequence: TGTGCCAGCAGCTTAACCTCGAGCGGGAGGATGGGAGAGACCCAGTACTTC. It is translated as CASSLTSSGRMGETQYF.

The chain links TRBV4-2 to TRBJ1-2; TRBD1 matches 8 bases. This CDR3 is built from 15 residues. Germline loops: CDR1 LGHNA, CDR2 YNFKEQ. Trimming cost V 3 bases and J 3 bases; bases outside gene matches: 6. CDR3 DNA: TGTGCCAGCAGCCAGCCGGGACAGGTTCACTATGGCTACACCTTC. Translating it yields CASSQPGQVHYGYTF.

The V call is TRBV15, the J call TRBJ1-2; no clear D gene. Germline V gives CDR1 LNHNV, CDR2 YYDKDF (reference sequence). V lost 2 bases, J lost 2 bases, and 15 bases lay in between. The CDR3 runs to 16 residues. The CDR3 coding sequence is TGTGCCACCAGCAGATCCCTGGGGTCCGGAAACTATGGCTACACCTTC. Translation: CATSRSLGSGNYGYTF.